The clone carrying this TCR beta chain was counted ten times or more. The data were taken from a study of patients with pleural tuberculosis. TCRdb reanalysed the reads using MiXCR and keeps one entry per CDR3 protein. This table has around 50,000 distinct CDR3 sequences, less than 9.5% appearing once. V lost 2 bases and J 1 base, leaving 9 bases between the germline ends. The germline gives CDR1 SGHRS, CDR2 YFSETQ. The CDR3 covers 14 residues. The rearrangement links TRBV5-1 to TRBJ1-1; D is undetermined. The receptor was isolated from a human donor with pleural tuberculosis. The CDR3 region has the DNA TGCGCCAGCAGCTTAATATCGTGGAACACTGAAGCTTTCTTT. This sequence encodes CASSLISWNTEAFF. The whole variable domain, filled in from reference TRBV5-1 and TRBJ1-1, reads KAGVTQTPRYLIKTRGQQVTLSCSPISGHRSVSWYQQTPGQGLQFLFEYFSETQRNKGNFPGRFSGRQFSNSRSEMNVSTLELGDSALYLCASSLISWNTEAFFGQGTRLTVV.